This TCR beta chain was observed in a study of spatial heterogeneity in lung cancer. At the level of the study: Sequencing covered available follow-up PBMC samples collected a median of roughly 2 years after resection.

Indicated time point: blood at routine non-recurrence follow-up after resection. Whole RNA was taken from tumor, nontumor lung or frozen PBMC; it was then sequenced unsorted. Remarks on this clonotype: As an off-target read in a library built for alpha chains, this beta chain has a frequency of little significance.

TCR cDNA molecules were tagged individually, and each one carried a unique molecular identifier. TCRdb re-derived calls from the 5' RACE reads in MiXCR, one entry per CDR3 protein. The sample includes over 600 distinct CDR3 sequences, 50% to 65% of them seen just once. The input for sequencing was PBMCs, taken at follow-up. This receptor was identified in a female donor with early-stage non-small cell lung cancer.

CDR3 sequence (DNA): TGCAGTGCTAGAGTGCCAGACCTAGCGGGGCCCACAGATACGCAGTATTTT. This gives the protein CSARVPDLAGPTDTQYF. V usage is TRBV20-1 and J usage is TRBJ2-3; 9 positions match TRBD2. CDR1 and CDR2 (germline): DFQATT, SNEGSKA (reference sequence). The V gene end was trimmed by 1 base and the J gene end by 2 bases; junction bases not matched to a gene: 10. This CDR3 is 17 amino acids long.